This TCR beta chain was recovered during a study of blood T cell repertoires in COVID-19 (dated by TCRdb to 2019 to 2021). Concerning the study at large: Collaborator samples came from the United States, Italy and Spain and covered acute and convalescent phases of COVID-19. Where available, HLA class I and class II types were taken from metadata supplied by the sample provider and were not determined by assay-based typing. The repertoires were released in a freely available public database intended as a resource for research on the immune response to SARS-CoV-2. The material from the prospective study consisted of cDNA or gDNA derived from T cells, B-cell-depleted T cells, or PBMCs. The samples were drawn from the first 160 participants of the ongoing ImmuneRACE study and from roughly 1,300 subjects provided by 6 global collaborators. Nearly every sample came with metadata listing a de-identified subject ID, COVID-19 status, age in years and sex. The dataset comprised deeply sampled blood TCRbeta repertoires from subjects exposed to, actively infected with, or recovered from COVID-19. Points the paper makes about the study in general: The amount of clinical and demographic metadata varied by source and participant and was provided uncurated.

The collaborating institutions used their own protocols to collect whole blood in K2EDTA tubes. For TCRbeta analysis, collaborators shipped samples as frozen whole blood, isolated PBMCs, or DNA extracted from either of those sample types. This clone was found once. The clone's antigen remains unknown. Per-base qualities were not stored, and no clone one base away is much larger. Spanning cysteine to phenylalanine, the CDR3 consists of 17 amino acids. The read is trimmed to its CDR3 DNA, 51 bases read in frame from base 1. V is pared back by 2 bases and J by 1 base, with 19 bases lying between the germline termini. From the germline V gene, CDR1 is SGHRS and CDR2 is YFSETQ. TCRbeta CDR3 regions were amplified from genomic DNA using the immunoSEQ Assay, a bias-controlled multiplex PCR. Per the original workflow: The number of nucleated cells in each sample was estimated by amplification of reference gene primers within the assay. To quantify the absolute abundance of each unique TCRbeta CDR3 rearrangement, sequence reads were collapsed and filtered. Productive Simpson clonality was computed per sample as the square root of Simpson's diversity index over productive rearrangements. Sourced from immuneACCESS, this table was stored by TCRdb with only in-frame sequences that have V and J called. A share of the clones is absent; for the studies checked, an unresolved V gene accounts for under half, and the remainder has no known explanation. The V and J calls and clone size were taken over from that table, and D and trimming were inferred from the DNA. The sample data list approximately 410,000 clones, and 75% to 90% of these were observed just once. The ten largest clonotypes hold over 1.1% of the sample.

This clonotype originated in a woman between 25 and 40 years old with active or convalescent COVID-19. Sequenced: peripheral blood. The V and J segments used are TRBV5-1 and TRBJ2-7; matching of 5 bases hints at TRBD1 as the D gene. The sequenced DNA: TGCGCCAGCAGCTTCGGGCTACCTCCCCCAGGGTCCTACGAGCAGTACTTC. This sequence encodes CASSFGLPPPGSYEQYF.